This T cell receptor beta chain was observed in a study of blood T cell repertoires in COVID-19. With 4 bases removed from V and 4 bases from J, the gap between germline ends came to 8 bases. CDR3 size: 12 residues. Per germline, CDR1 SGHKS and CDR2 YYEKEE (reference sequence). The table came from immunoSEQ multiplex PCR; TCRdb's copy has only in-frame clones and leaves some out. The repertoire has some 340,000 clones, around 84% of them found once; the top ten carry 3% to 4%. Sequenced material: peripheral blood. The chain uses TRBV5-5 and TRBJ1-2; D is uncertain. The clonotype comes from a woman aged 18-29 years with acute or convalescent COVID-19. CDR3 DNA sequence: TGTGCCAGCAGCACGACACCCTATGGCTACACCTTC. Amino acids: CASSTTPYGYTF.